The clone carrying this T cell receptor (beta chain) appeared many times. Antigen specificity is unknown. This sample is part of a study of CD8 T cells in ankylosing spondylitis. Study-level results: Within peripheral blood, clones linked to disease were CD8+ and relatively rare. Matched ankylosing spondylitis synovial fluid reportedly contained a significantly enriched population of disease-linked clones.

V shed 2 bases, J shed 9 bases, and the junction held 5 bases outside the gene matches. Germline V lookup: CDR1 MGHRA, CDR2 YSYEKL. The CDR3 runs 15 residues. Generation of TCR beta libraries employed quantitative 5'-RACE incorporating molecular barcodes. TCRdb re-derived calls from the 5' RACE reads in MiXCR, one entry per CDR3 protein. The sample has 250,000 to 300,000 distinct CDR3 sequences; around 19% are singletons. The sample comprised blood, either unsorted or a sorted T cell fraction (not recorded which). This TCR derives from a male donor with ankylosing spondylitis or in good health (not recorded which). The rearrangement links TRBV4-1 to TRBJ2-1; 12 bases map to TRBD2. The CDR3 coding sequence is TGCGCCAGCAGCCAATTGACTAGCGGGAGTGGTGAGCAGTTCTTC. This gives the protein CASSQLTSGSGEQFF.